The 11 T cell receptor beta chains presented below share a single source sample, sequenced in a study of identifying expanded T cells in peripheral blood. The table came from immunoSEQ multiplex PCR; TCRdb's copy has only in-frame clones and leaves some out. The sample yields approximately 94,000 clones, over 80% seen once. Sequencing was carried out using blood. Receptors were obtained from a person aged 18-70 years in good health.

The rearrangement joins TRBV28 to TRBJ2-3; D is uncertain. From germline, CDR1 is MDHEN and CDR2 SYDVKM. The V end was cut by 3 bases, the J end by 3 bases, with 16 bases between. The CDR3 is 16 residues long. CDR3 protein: CASSFPSALGTDTQYF. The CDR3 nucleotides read TGTGCCAGCAGTTTCCCCTCGGCATTGGGAACAGATACGCAGTATTTT.

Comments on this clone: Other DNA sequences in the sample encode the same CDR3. This CDR3 reads CASRGQETQYF. Here the CDR3 DNA reads TGCGCCAGCCGGGGACAAGAGACCCAGTACTTC. V and J are TRBV5-1 and TRBJ2-5; the D gene is possibly TRBD2 (5 bases). Trimming took 7 bases from V and 2 from J, leaving 6 bases between them. CDR1 and CDR2 from the germline V gene are SGHRS and YFSETQ. There are 11 residues in the CDR3. Variable domain in full (rest from reference TRBV5-1 and TRBJ2-5): KAGVTQTPRYLIKTRGQQVTLSCSPISGHRSVSWYQQTPGQGLQFLFEYFSETQRNKGNFPGRFSGRQFSNSRSEMNVSTLELGDSALYLCASRGQETQYFGPGTRLLVL.

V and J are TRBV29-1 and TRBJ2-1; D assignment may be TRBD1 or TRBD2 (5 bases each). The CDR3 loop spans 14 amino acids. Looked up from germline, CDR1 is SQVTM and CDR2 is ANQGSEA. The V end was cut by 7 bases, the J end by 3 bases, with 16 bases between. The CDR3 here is CSADDSGDYNEQFF. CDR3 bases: TGCAGCGCCGACGACAGCGGCGACTACAATGAGCAGTTCTTC.

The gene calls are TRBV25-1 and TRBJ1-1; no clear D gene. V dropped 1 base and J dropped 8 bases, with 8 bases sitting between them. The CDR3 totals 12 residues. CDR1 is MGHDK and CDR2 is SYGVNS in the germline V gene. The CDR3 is CASSEWVGEAFF. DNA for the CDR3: TGTGCCAGCAGTGAATGGGTGGGGGAAGCTTTCTTT.

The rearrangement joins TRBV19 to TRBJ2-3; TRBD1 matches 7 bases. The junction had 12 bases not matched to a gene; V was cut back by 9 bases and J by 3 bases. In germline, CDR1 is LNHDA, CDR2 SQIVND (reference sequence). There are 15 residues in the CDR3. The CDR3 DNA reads TGTGCCAGCCGGGATACAGGGGCCGTTACAGATACGCAGTATTTT. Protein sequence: CASRDTGAVTDTQYF.

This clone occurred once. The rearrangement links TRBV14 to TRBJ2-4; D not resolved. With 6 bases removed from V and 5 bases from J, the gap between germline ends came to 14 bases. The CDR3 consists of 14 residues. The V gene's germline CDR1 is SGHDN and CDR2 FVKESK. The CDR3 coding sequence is TGTGCCAGCAGTCTTACTTGGGGTCAAAACATTCAGTACTTC. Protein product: CASSLTWGQNIQYF.

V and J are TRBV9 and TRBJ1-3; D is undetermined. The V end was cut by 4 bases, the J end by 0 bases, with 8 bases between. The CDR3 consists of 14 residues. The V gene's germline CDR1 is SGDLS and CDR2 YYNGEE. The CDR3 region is CASSSSPSGNTIYF. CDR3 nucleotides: TGTGCCAGCAGCTCGAGCCCCTCTGGAAACACCATATATTTT.

The CDR3 bases are TGTGCCAGCAGTCGGGACAGGCGGGAACTGTTTTTT. Its protein product is CASSRDRRELFF. The chain uses TRBV7-9 and TRBJ1-4; TRBD1 agrees at 8 bases. Looked up from germline, CDR1 is SEHNR and CDR2 is FQNEAQ (reference sequence). V dropped 6 bases and J dropped 12; count of bases not matched to a gene: 6. This CDR3 spans 12 amino acids.

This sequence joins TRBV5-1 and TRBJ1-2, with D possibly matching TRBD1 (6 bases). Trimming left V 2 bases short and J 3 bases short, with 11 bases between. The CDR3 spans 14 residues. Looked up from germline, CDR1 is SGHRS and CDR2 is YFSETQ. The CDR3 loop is CASSLRGADYGYTF. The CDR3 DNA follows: TGCGCCAGCAGCTTAAGGGGGGCTGACTATGGCTACACCTTC.

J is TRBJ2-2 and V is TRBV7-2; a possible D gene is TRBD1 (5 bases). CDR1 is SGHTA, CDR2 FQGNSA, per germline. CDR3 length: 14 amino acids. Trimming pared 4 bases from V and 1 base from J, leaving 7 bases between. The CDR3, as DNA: TGTGCCAGCAGCTCGGACAAGAACACCGGGGAGCTGTTTTTT. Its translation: CASSSDKNTGELFF. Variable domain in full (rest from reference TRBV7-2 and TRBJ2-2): GAGVSQSPSNKVTEKGKDVELRCDPISGHTALYWYRQSLGQGLEFLIYFQGNSAPDKSGLPSDRFSAERTGGSVSTLTIQRTQQEDSAVYLCASSSDKNTGELFFGEGSRLTVL.

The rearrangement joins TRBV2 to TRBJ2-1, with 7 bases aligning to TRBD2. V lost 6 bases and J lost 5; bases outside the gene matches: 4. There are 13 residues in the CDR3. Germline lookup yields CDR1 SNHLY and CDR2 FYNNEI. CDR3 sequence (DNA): TGTGCCAGCAGACCGGGGGGAGACAATGAGCAGTTCTTC. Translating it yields CASRPGGDNEQFF.